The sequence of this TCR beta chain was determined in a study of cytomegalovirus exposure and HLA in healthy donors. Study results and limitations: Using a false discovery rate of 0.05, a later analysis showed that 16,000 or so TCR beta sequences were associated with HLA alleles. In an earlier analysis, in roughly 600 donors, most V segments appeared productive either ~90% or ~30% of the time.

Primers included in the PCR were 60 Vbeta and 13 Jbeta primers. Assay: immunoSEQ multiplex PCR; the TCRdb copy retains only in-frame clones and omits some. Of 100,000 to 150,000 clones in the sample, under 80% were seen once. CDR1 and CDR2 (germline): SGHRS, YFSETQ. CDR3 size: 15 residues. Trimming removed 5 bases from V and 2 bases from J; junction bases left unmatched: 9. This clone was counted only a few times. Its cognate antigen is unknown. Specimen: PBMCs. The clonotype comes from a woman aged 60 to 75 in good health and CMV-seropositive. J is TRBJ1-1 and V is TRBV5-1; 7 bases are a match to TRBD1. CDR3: CASSGQGGFNTEAFF. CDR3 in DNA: TGCGCCAGCAGTGGACAAGGGGGCTTTAACACTGAAGCTTTCTTT.